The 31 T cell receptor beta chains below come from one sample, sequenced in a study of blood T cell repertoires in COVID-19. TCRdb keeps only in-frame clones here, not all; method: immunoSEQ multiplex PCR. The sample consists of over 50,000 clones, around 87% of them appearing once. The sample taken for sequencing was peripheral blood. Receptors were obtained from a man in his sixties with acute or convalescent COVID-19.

The CDR3 DNA reads as TGTGCCAGCAGCGTAGATGGCAGGCCAAGATACAATGAGCAGTTCTTC. This codes for CASSVDGRPRYNEQFF. The rearrangement uses TRBV9 and TRBJ2-1; D is unclear. There are 16 residues in the CDR3. V was trimmed by 0 bases and J by 4 bases, leaving 14 bases between them. Per germline, CDR1 SGDLS and CDR2 YYNGEE.

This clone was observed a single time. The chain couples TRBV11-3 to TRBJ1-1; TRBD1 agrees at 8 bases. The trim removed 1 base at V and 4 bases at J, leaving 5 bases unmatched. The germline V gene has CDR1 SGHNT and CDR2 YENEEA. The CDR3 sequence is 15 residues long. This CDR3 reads CASSLGGTGVTEAFF. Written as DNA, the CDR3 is TGTGCCAGCAGCTTAGGCGGGACAGGAGTCACTGAAGCTTTCTTT.

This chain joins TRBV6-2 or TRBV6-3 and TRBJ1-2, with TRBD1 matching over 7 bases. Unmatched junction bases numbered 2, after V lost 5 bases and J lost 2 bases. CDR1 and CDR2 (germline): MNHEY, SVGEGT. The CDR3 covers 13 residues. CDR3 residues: CASSRDRNYGYTF. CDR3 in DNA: TGTGCCAGCAGTCGGGACAGAAACTATGGCTACACCTTC.

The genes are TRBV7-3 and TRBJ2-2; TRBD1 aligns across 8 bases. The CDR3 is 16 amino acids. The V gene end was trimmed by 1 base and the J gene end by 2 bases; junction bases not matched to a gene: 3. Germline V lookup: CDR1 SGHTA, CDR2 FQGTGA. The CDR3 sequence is CASSLIGTGNTGELFF. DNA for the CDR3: TGTGCCAGCAGCTTAATCGGGACAGGCAACACCGGGGAGCTGTTTTTT.

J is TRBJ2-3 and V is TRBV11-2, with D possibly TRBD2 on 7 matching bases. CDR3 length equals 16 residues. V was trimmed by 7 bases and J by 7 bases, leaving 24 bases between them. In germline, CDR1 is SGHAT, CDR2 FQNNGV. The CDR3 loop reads CASTPTGGGPRNTQYF. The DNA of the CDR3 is TGTGCCAGCACCCCAACGGGGGGCGGACCCCGCAATACGCAGTATTTT.

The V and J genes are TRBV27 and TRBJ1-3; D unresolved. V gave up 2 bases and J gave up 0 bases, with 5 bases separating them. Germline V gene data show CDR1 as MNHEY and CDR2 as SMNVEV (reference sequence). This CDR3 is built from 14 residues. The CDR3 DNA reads TGTGCCAGCAGTTTAGGAGGCTCTGGAAACACCATATATTTT. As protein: CASSLGGSGNTIYF.

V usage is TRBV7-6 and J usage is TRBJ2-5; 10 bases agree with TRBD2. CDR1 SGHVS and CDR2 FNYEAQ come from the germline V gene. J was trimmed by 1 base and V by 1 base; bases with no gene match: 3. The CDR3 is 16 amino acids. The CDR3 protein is CASSLESGGVQETQYF. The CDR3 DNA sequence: TGTGCCAGCAGCTTAGAAAGCGGGGGGGTCCAAGAGACCCAGTACTTC.

CDR3 loop: CASSQPLAGVYNEQFF. In DNA form, the CDR3 reads TGTGCCAGCAGCCAACCCCTAGCGGGGGTTTACAATGAGCAGTTCTTC. The chain combines TRBV7-2 with TRBJ2-1; 10 nucleotides agree with TRBD2. CDR1 and CDR2 from the germline V gene are SGHTA and FQGNSA. There are 16 residues in the CDR3. V shed 5 bases, J shed 4 bases, and the junction held 8 bases outside the gene matches.

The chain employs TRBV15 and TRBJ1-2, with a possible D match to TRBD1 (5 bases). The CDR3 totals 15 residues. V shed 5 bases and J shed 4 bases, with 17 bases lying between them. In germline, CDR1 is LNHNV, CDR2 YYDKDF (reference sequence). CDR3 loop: CATSPGRGRTYGYTF. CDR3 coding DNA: TGTGCCACCAGCCCTGGGAGGGGCCGGACCTATGGCTACACCTTC.

CDR3 amino acids: CASSYLDTGELFF. Here the CDR3 DNA reads TGTGCCAGCAGTTACCTCGACACCGGGGAGCTGTTTTTT. The chain recombines TRBV6-2 or TRBV6-3 with TRBJ2-2; D uncertain. This CDR3 comprises 13 residues. V was cut by 2 bases and J by 3 bases, with 4 bases left in between. The germline gives CDR1 MNHEY, CDR2 SVGEGT.

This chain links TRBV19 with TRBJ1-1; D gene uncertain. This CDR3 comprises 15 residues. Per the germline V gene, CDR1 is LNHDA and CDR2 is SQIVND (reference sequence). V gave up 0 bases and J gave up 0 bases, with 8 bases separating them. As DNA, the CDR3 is TGTGCCAGTAGTATAGACACTTTAATGAACACTGAAGCTTTCTTT. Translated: CASSIDTLMNTEAFF.

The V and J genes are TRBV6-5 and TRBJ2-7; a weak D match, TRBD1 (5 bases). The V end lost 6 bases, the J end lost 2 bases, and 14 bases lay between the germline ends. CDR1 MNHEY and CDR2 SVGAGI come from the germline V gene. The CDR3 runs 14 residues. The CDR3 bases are TGTGCCAGCAGCTCTAGGGCAGGGCCCTACGAGCAGTACTTC. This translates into CASSSRAGPYEQYF.

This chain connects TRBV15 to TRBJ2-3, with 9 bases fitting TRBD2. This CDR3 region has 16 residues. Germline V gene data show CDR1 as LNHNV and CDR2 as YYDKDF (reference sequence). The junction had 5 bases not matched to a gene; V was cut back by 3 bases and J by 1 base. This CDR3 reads CATSRFQRGGTDTQYF. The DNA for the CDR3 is TGTGCCACCAGCAGGTTCCAGCGGGGGGGCACAGATACGCAGTATTTT.

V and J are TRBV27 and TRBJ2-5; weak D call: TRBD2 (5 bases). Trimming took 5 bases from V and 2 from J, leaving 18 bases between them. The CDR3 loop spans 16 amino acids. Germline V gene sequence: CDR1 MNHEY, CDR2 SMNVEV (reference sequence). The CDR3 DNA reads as TGTGCCAGCAGTCCAACCGGGTACGGGGAACAAGAGACCCAGTACTTC. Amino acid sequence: CASSPTGYGEQETQYF.

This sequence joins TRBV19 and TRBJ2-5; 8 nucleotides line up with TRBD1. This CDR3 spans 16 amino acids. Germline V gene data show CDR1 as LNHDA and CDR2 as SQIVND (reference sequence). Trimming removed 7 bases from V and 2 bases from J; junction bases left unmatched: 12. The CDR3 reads CASTSTGGWGQETQYF. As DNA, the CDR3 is TGTGCCAGTACTTCAACAGGGGGATGGGGGCAAGAGACCCAGTACTTC. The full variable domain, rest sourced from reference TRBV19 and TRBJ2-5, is DGGITQSPKYLFRKEGQNVTLSCEQNLNHDAMYWYRQDPGQGLRLIYYSQIVNDFQKGDIAEGYSVSREKKESFPLTVTSAQKNPTAFYLCASTSTGGWGQETQYFGPGTRLLVL.

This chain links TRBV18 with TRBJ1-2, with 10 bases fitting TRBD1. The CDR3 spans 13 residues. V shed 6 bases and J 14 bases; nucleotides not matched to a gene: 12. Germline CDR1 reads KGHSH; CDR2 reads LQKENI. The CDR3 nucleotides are TGTGCCAGCTCCCTTGGACAGGGGGACCTCTGGACCTTC. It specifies CASSLGQGDLWTF.

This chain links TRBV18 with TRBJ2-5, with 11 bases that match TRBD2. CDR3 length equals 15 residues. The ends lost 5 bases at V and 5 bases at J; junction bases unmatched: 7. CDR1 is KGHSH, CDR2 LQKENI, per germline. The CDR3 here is CASSLLAGGQETQYF. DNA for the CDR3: TGTGCCAGCTCATTGCTAGCGGGGGGCCAGGAGACCCAGTACTTC.

This chain's CDR3 is CASSQGGTSGGYNEQFF. CDR3 DNA: TGCGCCAGCAGCCAAGGAGGTACTAGCGGGGGCTACAATGAGCAGTTCTTC. The chain joins TRBV4-3 to TRBJ2-1; 11 bases fit TRBD2. Germline CDR1 is LGHNA and CDR2 is YSLEER. The CDR3 runs to 17 residues. V was clipped by 1 base and J by 3 bases; unmatched bases: 5.

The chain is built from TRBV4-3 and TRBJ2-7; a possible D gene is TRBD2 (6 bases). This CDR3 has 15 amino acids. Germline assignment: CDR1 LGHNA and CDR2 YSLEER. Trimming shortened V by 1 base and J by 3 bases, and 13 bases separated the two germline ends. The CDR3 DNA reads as TGCGCCAGCAGCCAAGGGATCTTGGGGGGCTACGAGCAGTACTTC. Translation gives CASSQGILGGYEQYF.

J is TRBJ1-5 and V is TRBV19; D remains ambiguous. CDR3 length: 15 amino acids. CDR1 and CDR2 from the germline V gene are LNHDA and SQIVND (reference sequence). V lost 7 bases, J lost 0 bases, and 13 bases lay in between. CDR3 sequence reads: CASNIGVNSNQPQHF. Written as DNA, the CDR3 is TGTGCCAGTAATATCGGGGTAAATAGCAATCAGCCCCAGCATTTT. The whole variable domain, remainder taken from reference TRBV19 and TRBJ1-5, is DGGITQSPKYLFRKEGQNVTLSCEQNLNHDAMYWYRQDPGQGLRLIYYSQIVNDFQKGDIAEGYSVSREKKESFPLTVTSAQKNPTAFYLCASNIGVNSNQPQHFGDGTRLSIL.

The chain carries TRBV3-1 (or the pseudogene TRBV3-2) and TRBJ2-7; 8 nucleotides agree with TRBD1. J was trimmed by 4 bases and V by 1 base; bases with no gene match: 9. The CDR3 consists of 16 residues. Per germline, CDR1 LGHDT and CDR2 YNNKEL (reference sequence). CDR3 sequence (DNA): TGTGCCAGCAGCCAAGTTCCGGGACAGGATAAATACGAGCAGTACTTC. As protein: CASSQVPGQDKYEQYF.

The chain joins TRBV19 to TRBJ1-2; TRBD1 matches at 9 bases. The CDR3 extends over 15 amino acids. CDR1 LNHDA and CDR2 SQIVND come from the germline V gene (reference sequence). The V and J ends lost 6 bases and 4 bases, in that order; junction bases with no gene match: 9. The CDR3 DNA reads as TGTGCCAGTAGCCTCGGGACAGGGAGAAGCTATGGCTACACCTTC. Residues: CASSLGTGRSYGYTF.

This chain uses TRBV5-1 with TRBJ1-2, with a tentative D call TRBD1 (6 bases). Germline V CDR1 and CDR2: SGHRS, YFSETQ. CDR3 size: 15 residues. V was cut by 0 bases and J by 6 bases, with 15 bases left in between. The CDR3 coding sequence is TGCGCCAGCAGCTTGGCCACAGGGACCGTCGATGGCTACACCTTC. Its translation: CASSLATGTVDGYTF.

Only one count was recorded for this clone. The CDR3 DNA reads as TGTGCCACCGCCACCACCGGGACAGTCTATGGCTACACCTTC. This codes for CATATTGTVYGYTF. This chain connects TRBV19 to TRBJ1-2, with 7 bases fitting TRBD1. The CDR3 runs to 14 residues. Germline V gene sequence: CDR1 LNHDA, CDR2 SQIVND (reference sequence). Germline trimming cut 10 bases from V and 4 bases from J; bases unmatched to any gene: 12.

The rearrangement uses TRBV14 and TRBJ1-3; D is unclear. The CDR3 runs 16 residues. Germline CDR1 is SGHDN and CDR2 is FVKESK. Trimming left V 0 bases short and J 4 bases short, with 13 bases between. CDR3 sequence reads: CASSQDLAYGGNTIYF. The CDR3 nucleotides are TGTGCCAGCAGCCAAGATCTCGCATACGGGGGAAACACCATATATTTT.

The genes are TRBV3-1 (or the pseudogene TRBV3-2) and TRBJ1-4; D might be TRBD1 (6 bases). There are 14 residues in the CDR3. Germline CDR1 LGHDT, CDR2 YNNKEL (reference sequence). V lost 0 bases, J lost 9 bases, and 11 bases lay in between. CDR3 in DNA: TGTGCCAGCAGCCAAGATGGGGGCAGAAAAAAACTGTTTTTT. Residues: CASSQDGGRKKLFF.

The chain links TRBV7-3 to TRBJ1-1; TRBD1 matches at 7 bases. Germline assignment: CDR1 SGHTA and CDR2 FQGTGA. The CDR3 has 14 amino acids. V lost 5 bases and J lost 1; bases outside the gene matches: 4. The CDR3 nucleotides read TGTGCCAGCAGCAAGGGACAGAAGAACACTGAAGCTTTCTTT. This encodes CASSKGQKNTEAFF.

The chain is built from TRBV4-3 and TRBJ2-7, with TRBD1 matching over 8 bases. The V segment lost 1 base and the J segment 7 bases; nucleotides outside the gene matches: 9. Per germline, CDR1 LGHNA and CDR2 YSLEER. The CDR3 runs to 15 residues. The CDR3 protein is CASSQGTGFTGEQYF. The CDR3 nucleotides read TGCGCCAGCAGCCAAGGGACAGGGTTTACGGGGGAGCAGTACTTC.

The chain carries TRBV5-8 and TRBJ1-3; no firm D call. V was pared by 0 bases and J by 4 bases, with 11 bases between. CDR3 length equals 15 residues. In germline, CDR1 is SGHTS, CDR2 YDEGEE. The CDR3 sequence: CASSLGSGSGNTIYF. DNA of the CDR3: TGTGCCAGCAGCTTGGGGTCGGGATCCGGAAACACCATATATTTT.

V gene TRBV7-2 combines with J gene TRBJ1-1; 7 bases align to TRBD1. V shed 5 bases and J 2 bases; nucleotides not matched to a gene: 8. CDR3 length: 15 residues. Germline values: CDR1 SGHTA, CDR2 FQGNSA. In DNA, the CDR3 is TGTGCCAGCAGCCCCAAGGGGGCGCCAAACACTGAAGCTTTCTTT. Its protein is CASSPKGAPNTEAFF.

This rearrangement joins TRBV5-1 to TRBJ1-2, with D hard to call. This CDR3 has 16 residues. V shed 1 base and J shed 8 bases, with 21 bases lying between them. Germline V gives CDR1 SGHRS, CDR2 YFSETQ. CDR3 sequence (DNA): TGCGCCAGCAGCTTGACCGGCGGCAGCCCCTCGCAGGGCTACACCTTC. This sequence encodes CASSLTGGSPSQGYTF.